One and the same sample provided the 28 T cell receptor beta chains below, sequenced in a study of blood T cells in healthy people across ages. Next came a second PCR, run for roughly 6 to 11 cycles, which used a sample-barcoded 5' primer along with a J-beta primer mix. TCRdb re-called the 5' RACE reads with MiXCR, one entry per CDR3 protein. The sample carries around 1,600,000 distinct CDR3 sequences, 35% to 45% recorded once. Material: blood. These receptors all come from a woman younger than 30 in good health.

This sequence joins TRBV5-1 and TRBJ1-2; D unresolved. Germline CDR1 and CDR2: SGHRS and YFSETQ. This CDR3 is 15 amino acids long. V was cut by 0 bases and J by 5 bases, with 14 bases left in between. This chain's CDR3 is CASSLGGRSAYGYTF. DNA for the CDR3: TGCGCCAGCAGCTTGGGAGGCAGGTCCGCATATGGCTACACCTTC. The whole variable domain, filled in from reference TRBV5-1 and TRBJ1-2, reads KAGVTQTPRYLIKTRGQQVTLSCSPISGHRSVSWYQQTPGQGLQFLFEYFSETQRNKGNFPGRFSGRQFSNSRSEMNVSTLELGDSALYLCASSLGGRSAYGYTFGSGTRLTVV.

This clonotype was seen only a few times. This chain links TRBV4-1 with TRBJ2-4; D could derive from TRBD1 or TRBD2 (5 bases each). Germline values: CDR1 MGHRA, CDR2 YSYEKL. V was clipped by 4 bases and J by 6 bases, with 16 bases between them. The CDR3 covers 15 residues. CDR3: CASSRNEGRGNIQYF. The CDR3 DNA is TGCGCCAGCAGCCGCAACGAGGGAAGGGGAAACATTCAGTACTTC.

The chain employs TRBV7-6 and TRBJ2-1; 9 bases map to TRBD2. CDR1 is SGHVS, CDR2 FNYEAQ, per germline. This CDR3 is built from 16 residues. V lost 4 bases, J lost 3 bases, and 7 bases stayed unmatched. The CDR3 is CASSSYSGSGYNEQFF. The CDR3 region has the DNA TGTGCCAGCAGCTCCTATAGCGGGAGTGGCTACAATGAGCAGTTCTTC.

The chain's CDR3 is CASSLAPAYYNEQYF. DNA of the CDR3: TGTGCCAGCAGTTTAGCGCCGGCCTACTACAATGAGCAGTACTTC. The rearrangement links TRBV12-3 or TRBV12-4 to TRBJ2-4; D is ambiguous. V lost 0 bases, J lost 13 bases, and 19 bases lay in between. The CDR3 contains 15 residues.

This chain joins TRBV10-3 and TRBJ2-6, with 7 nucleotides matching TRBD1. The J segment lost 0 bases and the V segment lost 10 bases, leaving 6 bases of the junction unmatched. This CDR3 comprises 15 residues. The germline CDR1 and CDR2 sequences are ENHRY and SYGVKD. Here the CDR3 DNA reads TGTGCCACCACGGGACAGATCTCTGGGGCCAACGTCCTGACTTTC. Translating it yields CATTGQISGANVLTF.

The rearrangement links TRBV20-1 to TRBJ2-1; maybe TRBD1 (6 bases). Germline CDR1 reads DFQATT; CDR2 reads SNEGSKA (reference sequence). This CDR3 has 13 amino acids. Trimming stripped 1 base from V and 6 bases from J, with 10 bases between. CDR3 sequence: CSARGSQGNEQFF. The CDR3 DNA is TGCAGTGCTAGAGGGTCACAGGGCAATGAGCAGTTCTTC.

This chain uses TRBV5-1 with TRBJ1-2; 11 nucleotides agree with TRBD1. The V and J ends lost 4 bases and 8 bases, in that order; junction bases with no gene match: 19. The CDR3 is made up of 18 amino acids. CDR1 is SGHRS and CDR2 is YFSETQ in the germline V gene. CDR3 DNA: TGCGCCAGCAGCCCGCTAGGACAGGGGGCCGAGTTATTTGTAGGCTACACCTTC. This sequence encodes CASSPLGQGAELFVGYTF.

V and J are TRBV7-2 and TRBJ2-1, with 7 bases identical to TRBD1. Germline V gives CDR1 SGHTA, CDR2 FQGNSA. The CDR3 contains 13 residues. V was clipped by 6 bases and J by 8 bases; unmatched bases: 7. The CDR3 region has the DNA TGTGCCAGCAGACTACAGGGGTGGGATGAGCAGTTCTTC. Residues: CASRLQGWDEQFF.

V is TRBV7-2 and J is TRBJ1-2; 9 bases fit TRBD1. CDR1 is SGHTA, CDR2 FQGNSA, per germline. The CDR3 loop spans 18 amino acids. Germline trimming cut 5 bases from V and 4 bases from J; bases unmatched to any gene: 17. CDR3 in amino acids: CASSGPGTGSDWVYGYTF. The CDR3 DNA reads TGTGCCAGCAGCGGACCCGGGACAGGGAGCGATTGGGTCTATGGCTACACCTTC.

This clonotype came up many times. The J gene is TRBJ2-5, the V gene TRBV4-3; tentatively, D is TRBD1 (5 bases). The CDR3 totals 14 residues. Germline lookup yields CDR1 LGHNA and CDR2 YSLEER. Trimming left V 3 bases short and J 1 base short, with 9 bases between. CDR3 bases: TGCGCCAGCAGCCACAGGACATCCCAAGAGACCCAGTACTTC. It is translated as CASSHRTSQETQYF.

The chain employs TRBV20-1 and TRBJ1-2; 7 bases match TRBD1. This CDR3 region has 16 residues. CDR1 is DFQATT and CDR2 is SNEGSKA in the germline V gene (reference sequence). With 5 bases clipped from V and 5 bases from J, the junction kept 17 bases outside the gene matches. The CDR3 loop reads CSAYNAGQRGSYGYTF. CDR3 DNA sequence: TGCAGTGCTTACAACGCGGGACAGCGTGGATCATATGGCTACACCTTC.

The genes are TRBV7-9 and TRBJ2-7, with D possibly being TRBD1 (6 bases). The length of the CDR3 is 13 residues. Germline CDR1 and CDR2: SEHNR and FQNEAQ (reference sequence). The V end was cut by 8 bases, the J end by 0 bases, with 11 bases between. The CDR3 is CASRDTNSYEQYF. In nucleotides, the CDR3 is TGTGCCAGCCGGGACACCAACTCCTACGAGCAGTACTTC. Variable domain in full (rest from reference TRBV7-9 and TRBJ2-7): DTGVSQNPRHKITKRGQNVTFRCDPISEHNRLYWYRQTLGQGPEFLTYFQNEAQLEKSRLLSDRFSAERPKGSFSTLEIQRTEQGDSAMYLCASRDTNSYEQYFGPGTRLTVT.

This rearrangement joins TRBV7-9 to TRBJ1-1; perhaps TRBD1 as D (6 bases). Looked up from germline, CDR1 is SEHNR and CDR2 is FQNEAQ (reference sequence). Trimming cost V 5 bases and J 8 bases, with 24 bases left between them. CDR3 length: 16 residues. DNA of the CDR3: TGTGCCAGCAGCCCTAGTCGGACGGACAGCGATCTCGAAGCTTTCTTT. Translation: CASSPSRTDSDLEAFF.

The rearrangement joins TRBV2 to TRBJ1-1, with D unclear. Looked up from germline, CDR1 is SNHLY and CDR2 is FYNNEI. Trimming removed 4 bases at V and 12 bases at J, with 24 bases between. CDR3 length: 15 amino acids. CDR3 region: CASSAFRERSLITFF. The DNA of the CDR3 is TGTGCCAGCAGTGCTTTCCGAGAGAGATCCTTGATTACTTTCTTT.

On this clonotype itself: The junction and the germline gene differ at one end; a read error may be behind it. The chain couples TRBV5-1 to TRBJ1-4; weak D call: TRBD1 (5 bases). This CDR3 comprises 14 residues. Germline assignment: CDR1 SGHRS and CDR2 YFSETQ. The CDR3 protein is CASRTGTSKEKLFF. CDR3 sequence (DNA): TGCGCCAGCAGAACCGGGACCTCTAAGGAAAAACTGTTTTTT.

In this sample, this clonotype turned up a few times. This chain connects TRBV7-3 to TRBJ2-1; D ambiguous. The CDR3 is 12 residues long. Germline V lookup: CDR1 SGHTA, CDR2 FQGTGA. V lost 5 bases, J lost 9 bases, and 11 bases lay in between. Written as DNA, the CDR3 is TGTGCCAGCAGCGCGAACCCCACTGAGCAGTTCTTC. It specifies CASSANPTEQFF.

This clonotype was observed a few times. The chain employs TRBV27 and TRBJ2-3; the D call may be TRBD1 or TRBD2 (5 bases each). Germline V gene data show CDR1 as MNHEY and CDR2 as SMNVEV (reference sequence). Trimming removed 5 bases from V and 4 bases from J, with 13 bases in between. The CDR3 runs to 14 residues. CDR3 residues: CASSIRGAPDTQYF. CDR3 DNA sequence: TGTGCCAGCAGTATAAGGGGAGCCCCAGATACGCAGTATTTT.

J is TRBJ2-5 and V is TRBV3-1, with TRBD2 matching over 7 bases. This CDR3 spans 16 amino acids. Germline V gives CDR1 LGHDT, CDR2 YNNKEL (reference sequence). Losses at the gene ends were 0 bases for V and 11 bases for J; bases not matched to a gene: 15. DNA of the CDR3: TGTGCCAGCAGCCAAGATCCAGTAGCGGGTAGCCCTGAGCAGTACTTC. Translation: CASSQDPVAGSPEQYF.

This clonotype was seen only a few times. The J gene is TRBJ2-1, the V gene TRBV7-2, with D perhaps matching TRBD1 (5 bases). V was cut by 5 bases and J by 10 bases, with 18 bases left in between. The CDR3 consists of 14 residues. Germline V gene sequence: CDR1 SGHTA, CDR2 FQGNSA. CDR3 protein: CASSRRRGLGEQFF. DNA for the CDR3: TGTGCCAGCAGCCGGAGAAGGGGTCTTGGCGAGCAGTTCTTC. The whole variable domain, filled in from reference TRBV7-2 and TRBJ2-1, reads GAGVSQSPSNKVTEKGKDVELRCDPISGHTALYWYRQSLGQGLEFLIYFQGNSAPDKSGLPSDRFSAERTGGSVSTLTIQRTQQEDSAVYLCASSRRRGLGEQFFGPGTRLTVL.

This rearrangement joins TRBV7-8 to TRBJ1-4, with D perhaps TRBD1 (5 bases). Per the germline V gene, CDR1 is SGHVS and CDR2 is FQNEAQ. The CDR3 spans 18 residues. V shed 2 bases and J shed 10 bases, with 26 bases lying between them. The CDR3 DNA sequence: TGTGCCAGCAGCTTAAGCCCGGGGAAGGGCGGCCTTGGGGGAAAACTGTTTTTT. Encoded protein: CASSLSPGKGGLGGKLFF.

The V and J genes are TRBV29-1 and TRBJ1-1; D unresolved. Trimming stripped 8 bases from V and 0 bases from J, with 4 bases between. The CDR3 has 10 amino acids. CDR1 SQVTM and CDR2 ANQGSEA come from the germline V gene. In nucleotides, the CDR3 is TGCAGCACCCTGAACACTGAAGCTTTCTTT. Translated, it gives CSTLNTEAFF.

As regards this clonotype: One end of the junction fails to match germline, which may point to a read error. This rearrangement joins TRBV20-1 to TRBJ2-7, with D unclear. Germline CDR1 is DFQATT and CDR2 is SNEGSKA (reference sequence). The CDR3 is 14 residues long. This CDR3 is CSARDQESSYGQYF. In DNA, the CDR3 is TGCAGTGCTAGAGACCAGGAGAGCTCCTACGGGCAGTACTTC.

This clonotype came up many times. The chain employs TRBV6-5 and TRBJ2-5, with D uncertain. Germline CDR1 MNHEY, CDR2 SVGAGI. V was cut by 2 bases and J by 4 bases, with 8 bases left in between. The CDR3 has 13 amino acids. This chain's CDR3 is CASSYGRTETQYF. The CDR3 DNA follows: TGTGCCAGCAGTTACGGAAGGACAGAGACCCAGTACTTC.

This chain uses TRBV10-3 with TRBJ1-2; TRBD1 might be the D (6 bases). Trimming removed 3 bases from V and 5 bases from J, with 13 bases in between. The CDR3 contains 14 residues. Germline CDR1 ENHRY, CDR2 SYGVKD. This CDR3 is CAISDSGRGYGYTF. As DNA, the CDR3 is TGTGCCATCAGTGACTCAGGAAGGGGGTATGGCTACACCTTC.

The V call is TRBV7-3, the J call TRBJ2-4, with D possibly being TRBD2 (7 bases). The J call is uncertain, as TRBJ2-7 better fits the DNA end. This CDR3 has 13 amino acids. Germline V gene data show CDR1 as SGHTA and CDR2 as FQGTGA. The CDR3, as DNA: TGTGCCAGCAGCCAGGGGAGGGCCGGCGAGCAGTACTTC. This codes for CASSQGRAGEQYF.

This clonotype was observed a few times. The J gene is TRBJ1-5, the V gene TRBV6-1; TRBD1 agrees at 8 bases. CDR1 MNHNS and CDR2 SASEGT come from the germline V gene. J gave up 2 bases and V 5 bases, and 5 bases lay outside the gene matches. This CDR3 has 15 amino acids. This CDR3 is CASSTGGAGNQPQHF. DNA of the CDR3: TGTGCCAGCAGTACAGGGGGTGCGGGCAATCAGCCCCAGCATTTT.

The CDR3 loop is CSVGGRIWETQYF. The CDR3 DNA follows: TGCAGCGTTGGCGGGAGGATTTGGGAGACCCAGTACTTC. The rearrangement joins TRBV29-1 to TRBJ2-7; 8 nucleotides match TRBD2. The DNA end is more similar to TRBJ2-5, so the J call may be wrong. CDR1 and CDR2 from the germline V gene are SQVTM and ANQGSEA. The CDR3 has 13 amino acids.

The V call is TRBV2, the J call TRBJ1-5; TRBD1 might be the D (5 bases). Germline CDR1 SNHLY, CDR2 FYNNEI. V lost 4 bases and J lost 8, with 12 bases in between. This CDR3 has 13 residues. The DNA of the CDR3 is TGTGCCAGCAGTGTCCAGGGAGTGGAGCCCCAGCATTTT. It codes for CASSVQGVEPQHF. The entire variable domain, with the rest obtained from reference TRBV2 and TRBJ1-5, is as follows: EPEVTQTPSHQVTQMGQEVILRCVPISNHLYFYWYRQILGQKVEFLVSFYNNEISEKSEIFDDQFSVERPDGSNFTLKIRSTKLEDSAMYFCASSVQGVEPQHFGDGTRLSIL.